The rows below give T cell receptor beta chains drawn from one sample of a study of T cells in Graves' hyperthyroidism and ophthalmopathy. TCRdb reprocessed the multiplex PCR reads via MiXCR and lists one record per CDR3 protein. The sample includes 380,000 or so distinct CDR3 sequences, 13% seen only once; the top ten take under 25%. The sequenced sample consisted of blood. These receptors all come from a man aged 25-45 years with Graves' hyperthyroidism that later progressed to Graves' ophthalmopathy. The CDR3 runs from the conserved cysteine through the conserved F or W. Only some rows state a clone size, as once, few, many or a class for expanded clones.

clone_size: many
v_call: TRBV20-1
cdr3_aa: CSVRPRDEKLFF

clone_size: NA
v_call: TRBV12-3/TRBV12-4
cdr3_aa: CASSPRPDEQYF

clone_size: NA
v_call: TRBV7-9
cdr3_aa: CASSLRLDVWRTEAFF

clone_size: NA
v_call: TRBV11-3
cdr3_aa: CASSLGIGIGSTGELFF

clone_size: NA
v_call: TRBV6-5
cdr3_aa: CASSYRGRDSPLHF

clone_size: many
v_call: TRBV5-5
cdr3_aa: CASSSGVRWETQYF

clone_size: many
v_call: TRBV11-2
cdr3_aa: CASSSLQGRGNQPQHF

clone_size: many
v_call: TRBV27
cdr3_aa: CASSRPGQGAYEQYF

clone_size: many
v_call: TRBV12-5
cdr3_aa: CASGFRSGYTF

clone_size: few
v_call: TRBV5-1
cdr3_aa: CASRTTATNEKLFF

clone_size: many
v_call: TRBV28
cdr3_aa: CASSFDTSTGELFF

clone_size: many
v_call: TRBV28
cdr3_aa: CASSFTSTGELFF

clone_size: NA
v_call: TRBV28
cdr3_aa: CASRDRGTSGANVLTF

clone_size: many
v_call: TRBV11-2
cdr3_aa: CASSLVAATNEKLFF

clone_size: NA
v_call: TRBV18
cdr3_aa: CASSPDRNNEQFF

clone_size: many
v_call: TRBV5-1
cdr3_aa: CASSLRTGSGDNSPLHF

clone_size: NA
v_call: TRBV4-1
cdr3_aa: CASSRERGLADYNEQFF

clone_size: NA
v_call: TRBV10-3
cdr3_aa: CAIGQGANTEAFF

clone_size: few
v_call: TRBV20-1
cdr3_aa: CSARDHFQSGGPRDTQYF

clone_size: NA
v_call: TRBV19
cdr3_aa: CASSSRRISYNEQFF

clone_size: NA
v_call: TRBV12-3/TRBV12-4
cdr3_aa: CASTGQGVGGYTF

clone_size: many
v_call: TRBV3-1
cdr3_aa: CASTSFGGWAFF

clone_size: few
v_call: TRBV18
cdr3_aa: CASSPQGSSYGYTF